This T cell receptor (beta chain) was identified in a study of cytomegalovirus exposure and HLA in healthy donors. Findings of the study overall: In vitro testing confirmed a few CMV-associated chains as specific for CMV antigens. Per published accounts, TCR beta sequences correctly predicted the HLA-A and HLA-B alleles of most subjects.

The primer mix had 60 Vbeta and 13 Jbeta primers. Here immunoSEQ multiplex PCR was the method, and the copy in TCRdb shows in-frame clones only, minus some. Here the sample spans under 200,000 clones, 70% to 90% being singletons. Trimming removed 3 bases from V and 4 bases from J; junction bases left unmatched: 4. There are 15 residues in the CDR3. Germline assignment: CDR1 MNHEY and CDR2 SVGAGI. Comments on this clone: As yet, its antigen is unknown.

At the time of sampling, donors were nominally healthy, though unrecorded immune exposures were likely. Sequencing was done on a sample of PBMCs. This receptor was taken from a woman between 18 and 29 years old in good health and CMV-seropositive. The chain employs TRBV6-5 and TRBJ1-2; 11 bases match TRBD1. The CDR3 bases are TGTGCCAGCAGTTATGGACAGGGGGCGTTCTATGGCTACACCTTC. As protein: CASSYGQGAFYGYTF.